The 3 T cell receptor beta chains presented below share a single source sample, sequenced in a study of T cell changes during pregnancy in multiple sclerosis (dated by TCRdb to the late 2010s). Library creation used the immunoSEQ multiplex PCR assay. In TCRdb, the immuneACCESS table is reduced to in-frame sequences with V and J assigned. These tables do not hold every clone; where another copy was compared, an unresolved V gene accounts for under half, and the others remain unexplained. The sample table holds some 29,000 clones, of which 89% were seen once. Of the sample, roughly 11% is held by the ten largest clones. The sequencing here drew on CD8+ T cells from peripheral blood mononuclear cells, taken in the third trimester of pregnancy. These receptors were taken from a female donor with multiple sclerosis, enrolled in a pregnancy study.

The V call is TRBV7-9, the J call TRBJ1-1, with unresolved D. CDR1 is SEHNR and CDR2 is FQNEAQ in the germline V gene (reference sequence). The V end was cut by 5 bases, the J end by 8 bases, with 9 bases between. CDR3 length: 11 residues. CDR3: CASSQRSEAFF. CDR3 bases: TGTGCCAGCAGCCAGAGGAGCGAAGCTTTCTTT.

The CDR3 DNA follows: TGTGCCAGCAGTCCCAGTGCAACCGGGGAGCTGTTTTTT. It is translated as CASSPSATGELFF. This rearrangement joins TRBV9 to TRBJ2-2; D gene uncertain. The CDR3 spans 13 residues. Germline V gives CDR1 SGDLS, CDR2 YYNGEE. V dropped 5 bases and J dropped 5 bases, with 10 bases sitting between them. Complete variable domain (other parts from reference TRBV9 and TRBJ2-2): DSGVTQTPKHLITATGQRVTLRCSPRSGDLSVYWYQQSLDQGLQFLIQYYNGEERAKGNILERFSAQQFPDLHSELNLSSLELGDSALYFCASSPSATGELFFGEGSRLTVL.

CDR3 nucleotides: TGTGCCAGCAGCCAAGTCGGGAGGGGGGGCTTTGGTAATGAGCAGTTCTTC. This codes for CASSQVGRGGFGNEQFF. The chain uses TRBV4-2 and TRBJ2-1; 8 positions match TRBD2. The trim removed 1 base at V and 7 bases at J, leaving 12 bases unmatched. Germline CDR1 is LGHNA and CDR2 is YNFKEQ. The CDR3 is 17 residues long.